This T cell receptor beta chain was retrieved from a study of cytomegalovirus exposure and HLA in healthy donors. Study information: A previous analysis identified around 120 million unique TCR beta sequences derived from some 170 million T cells.

The PCR was carried out with 60 Vbeta primers and 13 Jbeta primers. TCRdb's table, derived via immunoSEQ multiplex PCR, lists solely in-frame clones and lacks some. The sample carries roughly 150,000 clones, roughly four fifths recorded once. On this clone: Its antigen is unknown.

Study-wide results and limits: The number of N-insertions in an Asian-associated ancestry cluster was reportedly below the roughly 660-donor mean in a later analysis. Analyses of presence/absence relied on an assumption of roughly uniform sequencing depth across donors.

The sequenced material came from PBMCs. The sequence came from a man aged 35 to 55 in good health and CMV-seronegative.

Here the CDR3 reads CASTAIGTGNEQYF. The CDR3 DNA follows: TGTGCCAGCACTGCTATCGGGACAGGGAACGAGCAGTACTTC. The genes are TRBV6-1 and TRBJ2-5, with TRBD1 identical over 9 bases. The J call could be wrong; TRBJ2-7 is a better fit for the DNA end. The CDR3 has 14 amino acids. In germline, CDR1 is MNHNS, CDR2 SASEGT.